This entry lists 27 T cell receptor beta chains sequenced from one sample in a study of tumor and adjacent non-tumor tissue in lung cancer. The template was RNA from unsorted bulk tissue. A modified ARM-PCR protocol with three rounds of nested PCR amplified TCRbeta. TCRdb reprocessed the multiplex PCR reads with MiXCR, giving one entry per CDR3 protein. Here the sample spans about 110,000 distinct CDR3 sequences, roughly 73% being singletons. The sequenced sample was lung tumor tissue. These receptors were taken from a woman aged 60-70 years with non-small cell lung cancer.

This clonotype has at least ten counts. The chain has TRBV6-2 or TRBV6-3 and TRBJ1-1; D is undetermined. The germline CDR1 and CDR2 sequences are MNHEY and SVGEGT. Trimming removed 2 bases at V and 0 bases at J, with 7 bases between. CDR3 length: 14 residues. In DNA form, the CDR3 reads TGTGCCAGCAGTTACGGTGGGGTGAACACTGAAGCTTTCTTT. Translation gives CASSYGGVNTEAFF.

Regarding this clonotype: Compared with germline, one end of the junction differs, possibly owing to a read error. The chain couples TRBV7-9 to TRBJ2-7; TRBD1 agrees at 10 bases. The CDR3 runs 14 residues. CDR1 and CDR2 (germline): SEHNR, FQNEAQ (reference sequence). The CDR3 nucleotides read TGTGCCGGCAGAGCCTGGACAGGGGGCTACGAGCAGTACTTC. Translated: CAGRAWTGGYEQYF.

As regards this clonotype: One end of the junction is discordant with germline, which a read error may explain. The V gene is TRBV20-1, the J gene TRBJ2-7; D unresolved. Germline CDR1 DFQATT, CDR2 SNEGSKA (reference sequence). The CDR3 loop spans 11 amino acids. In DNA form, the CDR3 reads TGCAGTGCGAGTGGTACCTACGAGGAGTACTTC. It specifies CSASGTYEEYF.

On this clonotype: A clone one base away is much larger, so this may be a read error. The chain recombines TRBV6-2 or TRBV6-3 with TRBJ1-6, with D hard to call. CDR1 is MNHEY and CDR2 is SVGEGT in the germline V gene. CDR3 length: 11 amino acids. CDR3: CASRGFEALYF. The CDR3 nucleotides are TGTGCCAGCAGGGGGTTCGAGGCCCTCTACTTT.

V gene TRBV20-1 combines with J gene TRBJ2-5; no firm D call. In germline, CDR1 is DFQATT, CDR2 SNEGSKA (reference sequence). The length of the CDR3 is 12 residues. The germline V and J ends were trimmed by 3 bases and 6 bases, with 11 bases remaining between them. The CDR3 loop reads CSARVSSQTQYF. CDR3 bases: TGCAGTGCTAGGGTCTCCTCACAGACCCAGTACTTC.

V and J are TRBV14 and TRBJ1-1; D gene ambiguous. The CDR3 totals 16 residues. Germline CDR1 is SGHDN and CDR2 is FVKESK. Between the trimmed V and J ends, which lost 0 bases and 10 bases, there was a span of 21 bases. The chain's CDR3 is CASSQEKWVRNNGAFF. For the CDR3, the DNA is TGTGCCAGCAGCCAAGAAAAGTGGGTCAGAAACAATGGAGCTTTCTTT. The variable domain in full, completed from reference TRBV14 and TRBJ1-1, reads EAGVTQFPSHSVIEKGQTVTLRCDPISGHDNLYWYRRVMGKEIKFLLHFVKESKQDESGMPNNRFLAERTGGTYSTLKVQPAELEDSGVYFCASSQEKWVRNNGAFFGQGTRLTVV.

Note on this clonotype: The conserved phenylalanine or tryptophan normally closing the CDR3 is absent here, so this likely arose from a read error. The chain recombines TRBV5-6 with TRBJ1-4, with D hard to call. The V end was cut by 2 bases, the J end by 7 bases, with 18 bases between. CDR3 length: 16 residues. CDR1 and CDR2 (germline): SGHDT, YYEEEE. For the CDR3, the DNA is TGTGCCAGCAGCTTCTTACCTGACGGAGGACCTGAAAAACTGTTTTCT. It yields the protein CASSFLPDGGPEKLFS.

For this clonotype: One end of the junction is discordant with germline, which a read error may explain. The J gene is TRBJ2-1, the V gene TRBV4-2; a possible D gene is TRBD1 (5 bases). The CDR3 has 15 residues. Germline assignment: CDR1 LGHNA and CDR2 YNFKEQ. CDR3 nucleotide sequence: TGTGCCAGCAGCCAAGTTCTTTGCAGGGAAGGTGAGCAGTTGTTC. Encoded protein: CASSQVLCREGEQLF.

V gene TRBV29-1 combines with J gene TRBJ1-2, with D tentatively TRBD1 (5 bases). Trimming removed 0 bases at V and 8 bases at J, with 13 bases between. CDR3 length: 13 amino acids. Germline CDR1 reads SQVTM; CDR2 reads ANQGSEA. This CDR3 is CSVEEGDARGYTF. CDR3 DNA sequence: TGCAGCGTTGAAGAAGGGGACGCGCGGGGCTACACCTTC.

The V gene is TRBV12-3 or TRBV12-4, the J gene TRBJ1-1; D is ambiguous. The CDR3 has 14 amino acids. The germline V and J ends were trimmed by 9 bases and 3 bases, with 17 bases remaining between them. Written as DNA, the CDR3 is TGTGCCAGTAACTTGGCGGGAGGATACACTGAAGCTTTCTTT. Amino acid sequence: CASNLAGGYTEAFF.

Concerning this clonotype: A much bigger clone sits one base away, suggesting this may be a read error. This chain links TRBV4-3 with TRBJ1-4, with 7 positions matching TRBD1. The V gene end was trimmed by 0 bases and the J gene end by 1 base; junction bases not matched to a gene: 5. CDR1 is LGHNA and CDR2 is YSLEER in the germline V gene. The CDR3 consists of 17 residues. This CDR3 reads CASSQDPNRGTNEKLFF. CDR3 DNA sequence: TGCGCCAGCAGCCAAGACCCCAACAGGGGAACTAATGAAAAACTGTTTTTT.

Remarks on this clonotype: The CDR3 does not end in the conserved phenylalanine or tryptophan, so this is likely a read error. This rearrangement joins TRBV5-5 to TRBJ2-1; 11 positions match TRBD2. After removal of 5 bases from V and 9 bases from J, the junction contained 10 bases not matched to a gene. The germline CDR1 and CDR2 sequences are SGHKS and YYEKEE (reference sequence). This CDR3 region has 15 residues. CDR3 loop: CASRLGLAGGIEQFL. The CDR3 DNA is TGTGCCAGCAGGCTTGGACTAGCGGGTGGCATTGAGCAGTTCCTC.

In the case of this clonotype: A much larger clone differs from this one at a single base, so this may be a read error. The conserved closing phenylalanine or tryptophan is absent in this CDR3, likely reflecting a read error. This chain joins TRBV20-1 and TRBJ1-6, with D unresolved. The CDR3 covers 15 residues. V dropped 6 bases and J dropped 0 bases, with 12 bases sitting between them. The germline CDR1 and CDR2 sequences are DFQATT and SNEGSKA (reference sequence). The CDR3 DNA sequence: TGCAGTGCGGGAGACTCGAGCTCCTATAATTCACCCCTCCACATT. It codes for CSAGDSSSYNSPLHI.

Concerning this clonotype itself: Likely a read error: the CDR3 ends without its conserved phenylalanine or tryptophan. The CDR3 DNA is TGTGCCAGGAGTCGGGGTTTCTCGGCGAACTCCTACAATGAGCAGTTCTCC. Encoded protein: CARSRGFSANSYNEQFS. This rearrangement joins TRBV11-1 to TRBJ2-1; TRBD2 might be the D (5 bases). V was pared by 9 bases and J by 0 bases, with 21 bases between. CDR3 length: 17 amino acids. CDR1 and CDR2 from the germline V gene are SGHAT and FQDESV (reference sequence).

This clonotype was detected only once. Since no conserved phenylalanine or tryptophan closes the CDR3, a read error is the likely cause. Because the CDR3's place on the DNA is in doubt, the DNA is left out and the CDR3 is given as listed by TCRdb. Here the CDR3 reads CASSLGSGGRNTESFC. The J gene is TRBJ1-1, the V gene TRBV11-2; the D call TRBD1 from the table was never checked on the DNA. From its first to its last residue, the CDR3 has 16 amino acids. Germline V gene data show CDR1 as SGHAT and CDR2 as FQNNGV.

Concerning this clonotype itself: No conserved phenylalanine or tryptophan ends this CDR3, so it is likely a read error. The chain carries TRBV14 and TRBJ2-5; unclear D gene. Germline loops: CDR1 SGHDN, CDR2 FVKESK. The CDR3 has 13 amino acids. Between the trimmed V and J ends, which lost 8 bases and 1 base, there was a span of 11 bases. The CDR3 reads CASCRGIQETQYL. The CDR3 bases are TGTGCCAGCTGCCGAGGAATCCAAGAGACCCAGTACTTA.

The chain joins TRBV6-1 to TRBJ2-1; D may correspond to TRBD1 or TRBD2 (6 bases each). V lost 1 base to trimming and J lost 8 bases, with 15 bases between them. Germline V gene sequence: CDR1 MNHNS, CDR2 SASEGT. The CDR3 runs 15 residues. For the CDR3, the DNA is TGTGCCAGCAGTGAAGATGGGGGGCAATACGATGAGCAGTTCTTC. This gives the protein CASSEDGGQYDEQFF.

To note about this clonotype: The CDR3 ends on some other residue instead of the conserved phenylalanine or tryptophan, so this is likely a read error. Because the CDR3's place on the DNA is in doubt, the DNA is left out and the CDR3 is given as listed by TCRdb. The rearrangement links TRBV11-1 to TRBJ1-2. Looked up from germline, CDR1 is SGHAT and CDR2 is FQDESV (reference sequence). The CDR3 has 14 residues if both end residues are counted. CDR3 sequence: CDSSSQCPLYGYTL.

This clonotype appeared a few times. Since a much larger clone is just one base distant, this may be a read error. CDR3 nucleotide sequence: TGCAGCGGCACTAGCCCACTCGGAGGTAACACAGATACGCAGTATTTT. Protein sequence: CSGTSPLGGNTDTQYF. The chain carries TRBV20-1 and TRBJ2-3, with D perhaps TRBD2 (6 bases). This CDR3 has 16 residues. CDR1 and CDR2 from the germline V gene are DFQATT and SNEGSKA (reference sequence).

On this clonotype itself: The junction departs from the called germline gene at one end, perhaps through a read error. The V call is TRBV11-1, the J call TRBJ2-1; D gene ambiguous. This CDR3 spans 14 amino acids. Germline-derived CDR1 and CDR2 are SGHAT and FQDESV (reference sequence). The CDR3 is CASSSPPIYNEQFF. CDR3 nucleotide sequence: TGTGCTAGCAGCTCCCCCCCCATTTACAATGAGCAGTTCTTC.

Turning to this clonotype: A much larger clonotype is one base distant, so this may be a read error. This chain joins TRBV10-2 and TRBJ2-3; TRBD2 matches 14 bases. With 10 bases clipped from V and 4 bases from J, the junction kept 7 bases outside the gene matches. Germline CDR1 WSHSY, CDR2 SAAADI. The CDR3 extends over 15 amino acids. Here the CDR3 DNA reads TGCGCCATCAGCCCGGGACTAGCGGGAGCAGATACGCAGTATTTT. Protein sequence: CAISPGLAGADTQYF.

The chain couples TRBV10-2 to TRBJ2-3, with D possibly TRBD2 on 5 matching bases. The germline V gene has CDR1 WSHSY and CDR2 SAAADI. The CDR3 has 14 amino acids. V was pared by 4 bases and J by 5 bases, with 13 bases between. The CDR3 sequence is CASSVVGRIDTQYF. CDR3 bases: TGCGCCAGCAGTGTAGTGGGGAGAATAGATACGCAGTATTTT.

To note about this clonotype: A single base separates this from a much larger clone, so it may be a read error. CDR3: CASSYGTSATEDFF. DNA of the CDR3: TGTGCCAGCAGCTACGGGACCTCGGCCACTGAAGATTTCTTT. The chain employs TRBV13 and TRBJ1-1, with D possibly TRBD1 on 5 matching bases. The CDR3 totals 14 residues. Per germline, CDR1 PRHDT and CDR2 FYEKMQ (reference sequence).

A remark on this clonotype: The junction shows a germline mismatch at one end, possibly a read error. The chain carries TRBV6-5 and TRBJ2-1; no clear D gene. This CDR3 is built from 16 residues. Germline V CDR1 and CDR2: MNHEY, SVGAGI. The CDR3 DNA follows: TGTGCCAGCAGTTACCACCCCTCGGCGGAAGACAATGAGCAGCTCTTC. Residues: CASSYHPSAEDNEQLF.

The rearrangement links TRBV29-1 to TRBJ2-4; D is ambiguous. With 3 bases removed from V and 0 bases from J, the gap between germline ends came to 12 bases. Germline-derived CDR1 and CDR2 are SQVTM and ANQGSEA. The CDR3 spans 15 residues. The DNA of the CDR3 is TGCAGCGTTGAGATGGCATTTCTAGCCAAAAACATTCAGTACTTC. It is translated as CSVEMAFLAKNIQYF.

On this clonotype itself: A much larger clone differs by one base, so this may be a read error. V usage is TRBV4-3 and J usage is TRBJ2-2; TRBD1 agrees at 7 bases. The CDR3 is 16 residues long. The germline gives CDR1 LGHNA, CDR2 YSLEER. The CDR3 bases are TGCGCCAACAGCCAAGATAGGGGGCGAACAGTCGGGGAGCTGTTTTTT. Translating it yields CANSQDRGRTVGELFF.

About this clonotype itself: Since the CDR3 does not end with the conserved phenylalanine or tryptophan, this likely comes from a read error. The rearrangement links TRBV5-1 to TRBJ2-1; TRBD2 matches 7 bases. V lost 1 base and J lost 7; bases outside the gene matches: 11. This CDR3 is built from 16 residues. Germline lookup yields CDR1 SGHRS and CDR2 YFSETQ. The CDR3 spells CASSLTGGSLWNEQFL. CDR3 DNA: TGCGCCAGCAGCTTGACGGGCGGGAGTTTGTGGAATGAGCAGTTCCTC.